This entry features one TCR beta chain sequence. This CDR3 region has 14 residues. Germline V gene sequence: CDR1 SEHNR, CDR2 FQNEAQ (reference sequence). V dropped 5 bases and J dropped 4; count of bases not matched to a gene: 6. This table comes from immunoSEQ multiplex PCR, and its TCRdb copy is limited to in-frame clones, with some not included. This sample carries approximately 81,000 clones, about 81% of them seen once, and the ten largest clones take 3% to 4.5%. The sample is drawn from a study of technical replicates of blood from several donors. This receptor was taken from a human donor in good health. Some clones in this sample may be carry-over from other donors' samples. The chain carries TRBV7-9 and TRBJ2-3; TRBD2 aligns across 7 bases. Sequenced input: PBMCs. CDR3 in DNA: TGTGCCAGCAGCCTCACGGGGGGAGCAGATACGCAGTATTTT. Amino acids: CASSLTGGADTQYF.